This TCR beta chain was retrieved from a study of control samples from healthy donors and cancer patients. Repertoires were generated with immunoSEQ multiplex PCR, while TCRdb's copy carries only in-frame clones and drops some. The sample shows approximately 150,000 clones, about 89% of them seen only once. Trimming took off 5 bases at V and 7 bases at J, with 8 bases between the two ends. The CDR3 length is 11 residues. Germline V gene sequence: CDR1 LNHDA, CDR2 SQIVND (reference sequence). The chain is built from TRBV19 and TRBJ1-2, with D possibly being TRBD1 (5 bases). This receptor was identified in a man aged 18 to 35 in good health. The sequencing sample was made of blood. CDR3 nucleotides: TGTGCCAGTAGTCCAGGGTTTGGCTACACCTTC. Its protein is CASSPGFGYTF.